Given below is one T cell receptor beta chain in context. Generated by immunoSEQ multiplex PCR, the TCRdb table keeps only in-frame clones and is missing some. The data show about 100,000 clones, with around 90% seen just once and about 6% held by the top ten. V lost 6 bases and J 6 bases, leaving 18 bases between the germline ends. The CDR3 extends over 14 amino acids. Germline loops: CDR1 SGHRS, CDR2 YFSETQ. These data come from a study of identifying expanded T cells in peripheral blood. The chain links TRBV5-1 to TRBJ1-1; D is possibly TRBD1 (6 bases). This sequence originates from a person aged 18 to 70 in good health. Sequencing was carried out using blood. The chain's CDR3 is CASTITGSDAEAFF. The CDR3 region has the DNA TGCGCCAGCACCATTACAGGGTCTGACGCTGAAGCTTTCTTT.